This T cell receptor beta chain was obtained from a study of blood T cells in healthy people across ages. This CDR3 contains 13 residues. Per germline, CDR1 KGHDR and CDR2 SFDVKD. Between the trimmed V and J ends, which lost 1 base and 6 bases, there was a span of 7 bases. Combining a sample-barcoded 5' primer with a J-beta primer mix, a second PCR ran for roughly 7 to 11 cycles. A 12-random-nucleotide template-switch adaptor tagged each cDNA molecule. TCRdb called the 5' RACE reads again in MiXCR, with one record for every CDR3 protein. Seen here are about 840,000 distinct CDR3 sequences, just under 30% observed once, and the top ten hold more than 8.5%. This clonotype was found a few times. These records were also assigned to another study, of T cells of mothers and their children. Turning to that study: Samples were provided by three healthy Caucasian mothers and their six children. Related mother-child pairs showed slightly higher but non-significant overlap than unrelated pairs.

Sequenced sample: blood. The rearrangement uses TRBV24-1 and TRBJ2-3; D is unclear. This clonotype was sampled from a woman aged 40 to 50 in good health. CDR3 in amino acids: CATSDLEADTQYF. Written as DNA, the CDR3 is TGTGCCACCAGTGATTTAGAGGCGGATACGCAGTATTTT.